This TCR beta chain was captured in a study of T cells expressing NK-cell markers. Study-level background: Cells sorted as CD3+CD56+NKG2C+, CD3+CD56+NKG2C- and CD3+CD56-NKG2C+ T cells supplied the TCR beta repertoires. Eight donors were sequenced, of whom seven were HCMV-seropositive, while the remaining one was HCMV-seronegative.

As concerns this clonotype: The antigen remains undetermined.

The CDR3 is made up of 16 amino acids. CDR1 and CDR2 from the germline V gene are SGHRS and YFSETQ. TCRdb reprocessed the 5' RACE reads; each CDR3 protein has one entry and no DNA is given. This listing includes over 4,500 distinct CDR3 sequences. Study-level results: Whether expanded NKG2C+ T cell clones recognized HCMV stayed uncertain. Four donors showed these clonotypes also leading the CD3+CD56-NKG2C+ fraction.

This chain links TRBV5-1 with TRBJ1-2. The clonotype originates from a man between 18 and 35 years old in good health. The sequenced sample was blood T cells: a sorted CD56 or NKG2C T cell subset, CD4+ or CD8+ T cells, or bulk PBMC T cells (not recorded which). The CDR3 here is CASSLEQPPFNYGYTF.